The clone carrying this TCR beta chain was seen ten or more times. The germline gene is not matched at one end of the junction; a read error may be the cause. Unique molecular identifiers were built into the TCRbeta library. One entry per CDR3 protein, called by TCRdb with MiXCR from the PCR reads. Among more than 300,000 distinct CDR3 sequences, 15% to 20% were seen once, and the ten largest hold about 41%. These data come from a study of T-cell reconstitution after alpha-beta-depleted transplantation in children. This clonotype originated in a male patient aged 2 to 9 who had a stem cell transplant for acute lymphoblastic leukemia, so the T cells may come from the graft donor. Sequences were derived from PBMCs, mostly from graft donor cells, sampled 360 days after TCRalphabeta/CD19-depleted stem cell transplant.

The CDR3 DNA follows: TGTGCCATCAGTGAGCGGACAGGCTCCCACAATGAGCAGTTCTTC. This translates into CAISERTGSHNEQFF. This chain joins TRBV10-3 and TRBJ2-1; 7 positions match TRBD1. The CDR3 is 15 amino acids. CDR1 and CDR2 (germline): ENHRY, SYGVKD.